This T cell receptor beta chain was identified in a study of PD-L1 blockade in urothelial cancer (dated by TCRdb to 2016 to 2017). Describing the broader study: All patients started therapy at some point between 2014 and 2016 and received atezolizumab 1,200 mg intravenously every 3 weeks. About 85% of the 29 patients were identified as males with urothelial cancer of bladder origin, and a prior smoking history was reported by 18 of 29 patients. Patients had an ECOG performance status of 0 or 1 and had received between 0 and 3 prior chemotherapy regimens. Blood samples were analyzed at two time points: 3 weeks after treatment start (second dose) and 6 weeks after treatment start. Blood samples gave median yields of about 150,000 T cells and some 84,000 unique TCRs, along with a median clonality of 0.080. The study was an exploratory multi-omic analysis of somatic, immune and clinical correlates of response to PD-L1 blockade with atezolizumab in urothelial cancer. TCR sequencing covered pretreatment tumor samples and matched, serially collected peripheral blood taken before and after atezolizumab treatment. Durable clinical benefit was defined as a progression-free survival longer than 6 months, and TCR features were additionally tested against progression-free survival and overall survival. In the same patients, whole exome sequencing and RNA sequencing of pretreatment tumors were performed in addition to TCR sequencing. Durable clinical benefit was achieved by nine patients but not by the remaining 20. Pretreatment blood TCR-seq was available for 30 or so patients, at least one posttreatment blood collection was obtained for around 25 patients, and tumor TCR-seq was available for around 25 patients.

The time point label on this specimen signifies: peripheral blood 6 weeks after treatment start. The cohort included 25 to 35 patients with locally advanced or metastatic urothelial carcinoma who were treated at Memorial Sloan Kettering on a trial protocol. Peripheral blood mononuclear cells were collected pretreatment and during treatment, with between 1 and 8 total time points obtained per patient. The Qiagen DNeasy Blood extraction kit was used to purify genomic DNA from total PBMCs and from tumor samples. PBMCs were collected pretreatment and during treatment, and were isolated and stored as previously described. The trim is 0 bases for V and 4 bases for J, with a gap of 9 bases between the germline ends. Counted from cysteine to phenylalanine, this CDR3 has 14 amino acids. Only the CDR3 DNA is retained, 42 bases long and in frame from the first base. The germline V gene (reference sequence) sets CDR1 to SEHNR and CDR2 to FQNEAQ.

Overall study results and their limits: Patients with durable benefit showed greater expansion of tumor-associated TCR clones in peripheral blood 3 weeks after starting treatment (n of about 20, p = 0.022). A pretreatment peripheral blood TCR clonality below the median was linked to improved progression-free and overall survival. Because of the small sample size (n of about 30) and the many exploratory analyses performed, the results are intended to be regarded as hypothesis-generating.

Comment on this clone: Its antigen has not been determined. The input lacks base qualities; no much larger clone sits a single base away.

Synthetic TCR analog templates were spiked into each PCR to estimate absolute template abundance from read counts. Using the immunoSEQ assay, TCRbeta CDR3 regions were amplified from genomic DNA with bias-controlled V and J gene primers. Rearranged TCRbeta segments were sequenced at approximately 20X coverage. The study's processing was this. Clustering was used to correct sequencing errors, and CDR3s were annotated against IMGT so that V, D and J genes could be assigned. Out-of-frame and stop-codon sequences were excluded, and only productive TCRbeta rearrangements were used in downstream analyses. To compute clonality, Shannon entropy was normalized by the log of the number of unique productive sequences and then subtracted from one. Fisher's exact test with Benjamini-Hochberg correction, at a threshold of adjusted p below 0.01, was used to find clones that differed between time points or between blood and tumor. TCRdb limited this immuneACCESS table to in-frame rearrangements with V and J called. A share of clones is missing; checked studies link under half to unresolved V genes, and the rest is unexplained. V and J calls and clone size are given by that table; D and trimming were obtained from the DNA. For this sample the table gives more than 60,000 clones, of which about 88% were detected only once. The ten largest clonotypes hold approximately 10% of the sample.

Material: PBMCs, obtained around atezolizumab (anti-PD-L1) treatment. The origin of this receptor is a man aged 55 to 70 with urothelial cancer. This sequence uses TRBV7-9 and TRBJ1-2, with no D gene named confidently. The nucleotide sequence is given as TGTGCCAGCAGCTTAGCTGGGGAGACCTATGGCTACACCTTC. This translates into CASSLAGETYGYTF. This CDR3, with the reference TRBV7-9 and TRBJ1-2 proteins standing in past its ends, gives the full variable domain DTGVSQNPRHKITKRGQNVTFRCDPISEHNRLYWYRQTLGQGPEFLTYFQNEAQLEKSRLLSDRFSAERPKGSFSTLEIQRTEQGDSAMYLCASSLAGETYGYTFGSGTRLTVV.